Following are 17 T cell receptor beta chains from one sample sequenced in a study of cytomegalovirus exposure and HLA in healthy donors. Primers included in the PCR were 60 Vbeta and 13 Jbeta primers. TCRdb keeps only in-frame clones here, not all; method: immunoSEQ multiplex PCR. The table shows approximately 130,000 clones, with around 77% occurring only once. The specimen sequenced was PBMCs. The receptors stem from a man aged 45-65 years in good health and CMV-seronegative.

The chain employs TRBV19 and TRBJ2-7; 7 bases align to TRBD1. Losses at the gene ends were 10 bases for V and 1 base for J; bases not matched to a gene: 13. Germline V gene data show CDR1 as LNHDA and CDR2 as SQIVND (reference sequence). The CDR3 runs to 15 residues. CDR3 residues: CATRQQGKGSYEQYF. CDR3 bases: TGTGCCACAAGACAACAGGGGAAAGGGTCCTACGAGCAGTACTTC.

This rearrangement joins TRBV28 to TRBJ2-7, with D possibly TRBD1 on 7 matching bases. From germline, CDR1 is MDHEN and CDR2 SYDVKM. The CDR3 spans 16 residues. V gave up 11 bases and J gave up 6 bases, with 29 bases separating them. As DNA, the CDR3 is TGTGCCTCCCAGGGGGGTCTAAAGGCGGGAAGTCTCGAGCAGTACTTC. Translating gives CASQGGLKAGSLEQYF. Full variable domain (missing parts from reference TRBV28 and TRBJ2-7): DVKVTQSSRYLVKRTGEKVFLECVQDMDHENMFWYRQDPGLGLRLIYFSYDVKMKEKGDIPEGYSVSREKKERFSLILESASTNQTSMYLCASQGGLKAGSLEQYFGPGTRLTVT.

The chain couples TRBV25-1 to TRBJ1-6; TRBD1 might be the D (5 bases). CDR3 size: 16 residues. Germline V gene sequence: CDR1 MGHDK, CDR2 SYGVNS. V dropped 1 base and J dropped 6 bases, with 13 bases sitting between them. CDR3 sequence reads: CASSESETAFNSPLHF. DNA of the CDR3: TGTGCCAGCAGTGAATCAGAGACAGCGTTTAATTCACCCCTCCACTTT.

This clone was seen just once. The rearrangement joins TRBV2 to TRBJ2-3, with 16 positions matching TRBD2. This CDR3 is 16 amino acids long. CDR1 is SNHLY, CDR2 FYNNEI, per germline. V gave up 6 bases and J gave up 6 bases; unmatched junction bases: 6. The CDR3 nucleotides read TGTGCCAGCAGCGCGGGACTAGCGGGAGGGGTGGATACGCAGTATTTT. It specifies CASSAGLAGGVDTQYF. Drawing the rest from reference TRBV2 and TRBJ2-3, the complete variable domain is EPEVTQTPSHQVTQMGQEVILRCVPISNHLYFYWYRQILGQKVEFLVSFYNNEISEKSEIFDDQFSVERPDGSNFTLKIRSTKLEDSAMYFCASSAGLAGGVDTQYFGPGTRLTVL.

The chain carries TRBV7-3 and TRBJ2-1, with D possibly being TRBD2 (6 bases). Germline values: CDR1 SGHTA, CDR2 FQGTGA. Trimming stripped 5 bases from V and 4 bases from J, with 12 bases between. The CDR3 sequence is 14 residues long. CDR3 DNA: TGTGCCAGCAGCCCCATGAGCGGGTACAATGAGCAGTTCTTC. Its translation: CASSPMSGYNEQFF. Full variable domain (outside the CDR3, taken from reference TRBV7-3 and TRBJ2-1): GAGVSQTPSNKVTEKGKYVELRCDPISGHTALYWYRQSLGQGPEFLIYFQGTGAADDSGLPNDRFFAVRPEGSVSTLKIQRTERGDSAVYLCASSPMSGYNEQFFGPGTRLTVL.

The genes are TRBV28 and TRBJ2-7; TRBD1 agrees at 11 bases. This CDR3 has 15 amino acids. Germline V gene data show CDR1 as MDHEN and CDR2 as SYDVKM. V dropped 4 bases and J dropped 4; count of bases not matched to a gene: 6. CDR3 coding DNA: TGTGCCAGCAGTTCAACGGACAGGGGGCCTTACGAGCAGTACTTC. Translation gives CASSSTDRGPYEQYF.

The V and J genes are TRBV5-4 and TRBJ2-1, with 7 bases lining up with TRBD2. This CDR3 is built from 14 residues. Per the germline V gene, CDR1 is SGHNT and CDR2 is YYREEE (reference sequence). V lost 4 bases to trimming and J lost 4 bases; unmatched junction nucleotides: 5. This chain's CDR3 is CASSLELAYNEQFF. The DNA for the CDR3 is TGTGCCAGCAGCCTGGAACTAGCGTACAATGAGCAGTTCTTC.

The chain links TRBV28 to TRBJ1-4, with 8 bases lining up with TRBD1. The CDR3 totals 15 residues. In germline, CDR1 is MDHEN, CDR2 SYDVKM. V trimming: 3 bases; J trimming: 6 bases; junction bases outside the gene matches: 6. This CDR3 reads CASSFVGQGYEKLFF. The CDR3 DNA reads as TGTGCCAGCAGTTTCGTAGGACAGGGCTATGAAAAACTGTTTTTT.

CDR3 loop: CASSREDRGRGPQHF. The CDR3 region has the DNA TGTGCCAGCTCACGCGAGGACAGGGGAAGAGGGCCCCAGCATTTT. The chain uses TRBV18 and TRBJ1-5; 9 bases line up with TRBD1. Trimming cost V 4 bases and J 9 bases; bases outside gene matches: 10. The CDR3 consists of 15 residues. Germline loops: CDR1 KGHSH, CDR2 LQKENI.

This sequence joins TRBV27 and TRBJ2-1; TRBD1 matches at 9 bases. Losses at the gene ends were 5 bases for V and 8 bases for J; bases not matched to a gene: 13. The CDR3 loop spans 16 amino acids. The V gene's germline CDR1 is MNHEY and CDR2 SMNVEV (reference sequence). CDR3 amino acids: CASSPGPGQGRDEQFF. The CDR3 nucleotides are TGTGCCAGCAGTCCAGGGCCGGGACAGGGCAGGGATGAGCAGTTCTTC.

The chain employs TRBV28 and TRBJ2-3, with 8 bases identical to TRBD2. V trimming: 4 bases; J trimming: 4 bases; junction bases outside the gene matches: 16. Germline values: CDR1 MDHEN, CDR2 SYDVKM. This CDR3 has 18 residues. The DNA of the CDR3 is TGTGCCAGCAGTTCCCCAAAACTGAAGCGGGAGTTCGCAGATACGCAGTATTTT. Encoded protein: CASSSPKLKREFADTQYF. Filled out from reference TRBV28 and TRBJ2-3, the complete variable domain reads DVKVTQSSRYLVKRTGEKVFLECVQDMDHENMFWYRQDPGLGLRLIYFSYDVKMKEKGDIPEGYSVSREKKERFSLILESASTNQTSMYLCASSSPKLKREFADTQYFGPGTRLTVL.

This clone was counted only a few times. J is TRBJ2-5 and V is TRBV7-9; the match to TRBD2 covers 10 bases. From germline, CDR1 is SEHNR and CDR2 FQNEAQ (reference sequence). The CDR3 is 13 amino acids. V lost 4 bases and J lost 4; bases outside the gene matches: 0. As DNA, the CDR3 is TGTGCCAGCAGCTCTAGCGGGAGAGAGACCCAGTACTTC. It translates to CASSSSGRETQYF.

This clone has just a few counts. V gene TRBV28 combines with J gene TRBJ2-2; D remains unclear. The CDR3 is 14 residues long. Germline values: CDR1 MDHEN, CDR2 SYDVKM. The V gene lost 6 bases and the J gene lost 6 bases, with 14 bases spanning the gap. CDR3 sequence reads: CASRPSLDSGELFF. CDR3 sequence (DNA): TGTGCCAGCAGACCGAGTCTAGATTCCGGGGAGCTGTTTTTT.

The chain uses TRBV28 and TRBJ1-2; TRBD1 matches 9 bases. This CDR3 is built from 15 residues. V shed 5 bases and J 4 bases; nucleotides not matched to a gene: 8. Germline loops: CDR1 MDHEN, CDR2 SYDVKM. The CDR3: CASSTSGTGFYGYTF. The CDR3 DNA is TGTGCCAGCAGTACCTCCGGGACAGGGTTCTATGGCTACACCTTC.

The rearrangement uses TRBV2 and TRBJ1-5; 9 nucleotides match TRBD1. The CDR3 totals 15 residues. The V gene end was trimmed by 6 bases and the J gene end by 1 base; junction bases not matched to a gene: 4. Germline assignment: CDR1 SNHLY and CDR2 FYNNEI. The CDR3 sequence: CASRGTGPSNQPQHF. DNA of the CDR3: TGTGCCAGCAGGGGGACAGGGCCGAGCAATCAGCCCCAGCATTTT.

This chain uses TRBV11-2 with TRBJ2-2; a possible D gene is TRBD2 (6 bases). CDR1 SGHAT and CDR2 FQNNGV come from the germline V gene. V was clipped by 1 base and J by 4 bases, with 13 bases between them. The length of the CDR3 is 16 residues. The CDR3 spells CASSLGGGITTGELFF. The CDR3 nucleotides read TGTGCCAGCAGCTTAGGAGGCGGGATAACCACCGGGGAGCTGTTTTTT.

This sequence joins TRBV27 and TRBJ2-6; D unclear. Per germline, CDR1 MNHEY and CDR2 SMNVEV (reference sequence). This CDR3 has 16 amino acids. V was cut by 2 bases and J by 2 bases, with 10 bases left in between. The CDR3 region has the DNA TGTGCCAGCAGTTTAGCTGGAGTGGCTGGGGCCAACGTCCTGACTTTC. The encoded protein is CASSLAGVAGANVLTF. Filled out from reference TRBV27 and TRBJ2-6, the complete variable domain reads EAQVTQNPRYLITVTGKKLTVTCSQNMNHEYMSWYRQDPGLGLRQIYYSMNVEVTDKGDVPEGYKVSRKEKRNFPLILESPSPNQTSLYFCASSLAGVAGANVLTFGAGSRLTVL.